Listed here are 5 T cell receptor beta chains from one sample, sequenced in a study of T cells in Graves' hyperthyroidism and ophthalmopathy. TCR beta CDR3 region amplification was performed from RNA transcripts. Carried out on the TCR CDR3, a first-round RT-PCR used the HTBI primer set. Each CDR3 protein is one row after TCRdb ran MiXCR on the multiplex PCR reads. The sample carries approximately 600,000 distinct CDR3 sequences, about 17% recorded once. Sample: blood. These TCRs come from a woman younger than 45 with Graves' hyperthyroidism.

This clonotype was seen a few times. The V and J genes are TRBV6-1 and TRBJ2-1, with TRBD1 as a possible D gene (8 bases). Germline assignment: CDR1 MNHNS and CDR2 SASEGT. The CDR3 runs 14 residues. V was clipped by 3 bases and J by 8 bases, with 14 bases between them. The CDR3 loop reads CASSDTGGADEQFF. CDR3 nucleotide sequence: TGTGCCAGCAGTGACACAGGGGGGGCTGATGAGCAGTTCTTC.

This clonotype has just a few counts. In nucleotides, the CDR3 is TGTGCCAGCAGCTTGCGTAGCGGGAGGGCCGGTACCGGGGAGCTGTTTTTT. The encoded protein is CASSLRSGRAGTGELFF. The genes are TRBV5-6 and TRBJ2-2; 11 bases agree with TRBD2. Germline CDR1 reads SGHDT; CDR2 reads YYEEEE. The CDR3 spans 17 residues. Losses at the gene ends were 1 base for V and 5 bases for J; bases not matched to a gene: 7.

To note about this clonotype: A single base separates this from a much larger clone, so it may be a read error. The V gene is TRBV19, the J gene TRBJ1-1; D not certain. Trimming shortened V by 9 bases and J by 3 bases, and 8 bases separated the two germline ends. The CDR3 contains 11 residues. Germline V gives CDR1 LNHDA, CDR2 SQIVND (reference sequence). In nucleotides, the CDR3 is TGTGCCAGCAGAGATTACACTGAAGCTTTCTTT. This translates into CASRDYTEAFF.

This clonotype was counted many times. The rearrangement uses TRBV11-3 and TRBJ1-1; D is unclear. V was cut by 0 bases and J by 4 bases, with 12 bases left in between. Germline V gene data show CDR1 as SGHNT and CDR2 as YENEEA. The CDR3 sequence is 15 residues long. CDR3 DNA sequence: TGTGCCAGCAGCTTAGACCTTAGGACCGGCACTGAAGCTTTCTTT. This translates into CASSLDLRTGTEAFF.

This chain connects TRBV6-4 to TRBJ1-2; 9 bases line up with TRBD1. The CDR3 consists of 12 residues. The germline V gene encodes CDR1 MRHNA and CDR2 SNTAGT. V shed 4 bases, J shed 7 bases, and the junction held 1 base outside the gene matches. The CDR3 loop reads CASSATGGGYTF. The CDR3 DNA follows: TGTGCCAGCAGTGCGACAGGGGGTGGCTACACCTTC.